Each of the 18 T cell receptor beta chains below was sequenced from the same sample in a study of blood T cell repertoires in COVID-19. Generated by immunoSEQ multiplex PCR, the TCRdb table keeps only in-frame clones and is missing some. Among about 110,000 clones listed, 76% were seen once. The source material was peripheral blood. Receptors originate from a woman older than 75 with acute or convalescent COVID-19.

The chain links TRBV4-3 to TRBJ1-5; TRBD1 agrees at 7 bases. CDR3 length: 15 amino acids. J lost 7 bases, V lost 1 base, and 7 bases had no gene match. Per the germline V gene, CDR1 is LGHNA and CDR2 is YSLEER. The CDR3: CASSQGRGLGQPQHF. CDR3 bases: TGCGCCAGCAGCCAAGGCAGGGGGTTAGGACAGCCCCAGCATTTT.

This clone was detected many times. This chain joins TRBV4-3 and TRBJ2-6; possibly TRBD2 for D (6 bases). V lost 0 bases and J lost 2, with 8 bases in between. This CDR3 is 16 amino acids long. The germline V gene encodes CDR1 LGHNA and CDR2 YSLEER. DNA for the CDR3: TGCGCCAGCAGCCAAGATGGAGGGACTGGGGCCAACGTCCTGACTTTC. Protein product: CASSQDGGTGANVLTF.

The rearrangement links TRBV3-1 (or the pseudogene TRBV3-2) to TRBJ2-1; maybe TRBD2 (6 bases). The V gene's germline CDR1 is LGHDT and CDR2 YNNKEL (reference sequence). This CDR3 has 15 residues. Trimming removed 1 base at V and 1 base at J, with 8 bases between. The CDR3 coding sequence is TGTGCCAGCAGCCAAGTTGCGGGGTCCTACAATGAGCAGTTCTTC. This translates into CASSQVAGSYNEQFF.

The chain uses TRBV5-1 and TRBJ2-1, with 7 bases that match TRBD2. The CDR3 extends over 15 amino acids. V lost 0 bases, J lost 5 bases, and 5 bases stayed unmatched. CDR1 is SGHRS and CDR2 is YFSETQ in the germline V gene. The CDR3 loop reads CASSLEPSGNNEQFF. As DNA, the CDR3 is TGCGCCAGCAGCTTGGAGCCTAGCGGTAACAATGAGCAGTTCTTC.

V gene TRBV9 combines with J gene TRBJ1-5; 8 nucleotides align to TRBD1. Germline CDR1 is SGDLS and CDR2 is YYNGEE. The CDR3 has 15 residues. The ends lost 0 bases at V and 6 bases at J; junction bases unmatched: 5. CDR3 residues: CASSVGQGAAQPQHF. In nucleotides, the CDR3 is TGTGCCAGCAGCGTAGGTCAGGGGGCGGCTCAGCCCCAGCATTTT. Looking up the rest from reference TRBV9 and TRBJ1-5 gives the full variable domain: DSGVTQTPKHLITATGQRVTLRCSPRSGDLSVYWYQQSLDQGLQFLIQYYNGEERAKGNILERFSAQQFPDLHSELNLSSLELGDSALYFCASSVGQGAAQPQHFGDGTRLSIL.

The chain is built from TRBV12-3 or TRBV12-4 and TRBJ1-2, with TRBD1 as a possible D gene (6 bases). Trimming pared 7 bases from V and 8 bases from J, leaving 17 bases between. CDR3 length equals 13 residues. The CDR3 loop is CASNLRGLKGYTF. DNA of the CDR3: TGTGCCAGCAACCTCAGGGGCCTTAAGGGCTACACCTTC.

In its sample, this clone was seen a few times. For the CDR3, the DNA is TGTGCCAGCAGTTACGCCGGGACAGGGGCTGGAAACACCATATATTTT. Translating gives CASSYAGTGAGNTIYF. V is TRBV6-5 and J is TRBJ1-3, with 10 bases lining up with TRBD1. CDR3 length equals 16 residues. Germline CDR1 is MNHEY and CDR2 is SVGAGI. V trimming: 2 bases; J trimming: 2 bases; junction bases outside the gene matches: 3.

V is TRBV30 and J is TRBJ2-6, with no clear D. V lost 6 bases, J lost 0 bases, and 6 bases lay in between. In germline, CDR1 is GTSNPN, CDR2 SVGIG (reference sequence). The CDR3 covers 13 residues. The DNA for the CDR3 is TGTGCCTGCAAAAACTCTGGGGCCAACGTCCTGACTTTC. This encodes CACKNSGANVLTF.

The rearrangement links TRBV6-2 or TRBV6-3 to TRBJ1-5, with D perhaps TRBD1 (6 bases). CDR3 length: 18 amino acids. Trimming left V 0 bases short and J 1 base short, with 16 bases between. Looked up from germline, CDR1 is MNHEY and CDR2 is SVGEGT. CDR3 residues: CASSYSTVQGLSNQPQHF. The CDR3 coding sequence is TGTGCCAGCAGTTACTCGACGGTCCAGGGGCTAAGCAATCAGCCCCAGCATTTT.

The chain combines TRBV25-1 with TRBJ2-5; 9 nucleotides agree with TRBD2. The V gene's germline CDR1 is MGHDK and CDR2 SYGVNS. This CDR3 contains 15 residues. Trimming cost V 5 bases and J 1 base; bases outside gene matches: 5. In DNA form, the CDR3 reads TGTGCCAGCAGTAGAAGCGGGGGGACCCAAGAGACCCAGTACTTC. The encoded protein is CASSRSGGTQETQYF.

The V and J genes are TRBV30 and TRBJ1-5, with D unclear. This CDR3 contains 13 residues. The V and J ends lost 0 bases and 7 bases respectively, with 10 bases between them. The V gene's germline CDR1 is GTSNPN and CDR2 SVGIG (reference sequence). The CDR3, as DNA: TGTGCCTGGAGTGTACGGGATATACAGCCCCAGCATTTT. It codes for CAWSVRDIQPQHF.

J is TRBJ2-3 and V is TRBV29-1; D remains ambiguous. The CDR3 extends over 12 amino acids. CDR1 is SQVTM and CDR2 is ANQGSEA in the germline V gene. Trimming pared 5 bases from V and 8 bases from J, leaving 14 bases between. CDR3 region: CSVSTQMITQYF. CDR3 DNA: TGCAGCGTTTCCACACAAATGATTACGCAGTATTTT.

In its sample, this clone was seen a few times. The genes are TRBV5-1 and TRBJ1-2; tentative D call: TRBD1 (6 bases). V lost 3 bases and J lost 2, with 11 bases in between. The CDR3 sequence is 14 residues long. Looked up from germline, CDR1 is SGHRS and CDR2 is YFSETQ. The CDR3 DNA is TGCGCCAGCAGCTACCCCGACAGGAACTATGGCTACACCTTC. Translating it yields CASSYPDRNYGYTF.

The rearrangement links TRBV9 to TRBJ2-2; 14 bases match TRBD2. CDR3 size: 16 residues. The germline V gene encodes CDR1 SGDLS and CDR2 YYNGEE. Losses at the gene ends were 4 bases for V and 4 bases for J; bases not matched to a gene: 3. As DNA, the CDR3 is TGTGCCAGCAGCCCAGGGACTAGCGGGAGCACCGGGGAGCTGTTTTTT. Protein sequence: CASSPGTSGSTGELFF. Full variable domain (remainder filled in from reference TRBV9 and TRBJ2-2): DSGVTQTPKHLITATGQRVTLRCSPRSGDLSVYWYQQSLDQGLQFLIQYYNGEERAKGNILERFSAQQFPDLHSELNLSSLELGDSALYFCASSPGTSGSTGELFFGEGSRLTVL.

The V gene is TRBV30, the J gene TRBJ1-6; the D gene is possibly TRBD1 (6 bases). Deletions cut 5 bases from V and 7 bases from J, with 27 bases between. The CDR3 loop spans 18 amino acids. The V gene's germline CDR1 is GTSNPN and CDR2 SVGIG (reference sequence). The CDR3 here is CAWETGRDYPPLNSPLHF. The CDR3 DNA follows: TGTGCCTGGGAAACAGGGAGGGACTACCCACCTTTAAATTCACCCCTCCACTTT.

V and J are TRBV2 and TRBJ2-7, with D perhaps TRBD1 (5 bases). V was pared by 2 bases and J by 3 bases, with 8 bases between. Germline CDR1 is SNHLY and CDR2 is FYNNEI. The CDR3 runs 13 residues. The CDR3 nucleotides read TGTGCCAGCAGTGAACAGGGTAACTACGAGCAGTACTTC. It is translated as CASSEQGNYEQYF.

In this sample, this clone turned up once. In DNA, the CDR3 is TGTGCCAGCAGTTACGGAGGGGGCAGCTATGGCTACACCTTC. Residues: CASSYGGGSYGYTF. This chain links TRBV6-5 with TRBJ1-2; 7 bases are shared with TRBD1. The germline V gene encodes CDR1 MNHEY and CDR2 SVGAGI. The CDR3 has 14 amino acids. Trimming took 2 bases from V and 4 from J; bases not matched to a gene: 4.

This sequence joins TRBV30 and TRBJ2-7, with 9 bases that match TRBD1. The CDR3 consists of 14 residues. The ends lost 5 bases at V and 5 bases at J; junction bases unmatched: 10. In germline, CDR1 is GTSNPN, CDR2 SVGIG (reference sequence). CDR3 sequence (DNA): TGTGCCTGGTTACGGGACAGGGTGGGGCACGAGCAGTACTTC. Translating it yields CAWLRDRVGHEQYF.